This T cell receptor (beta chain) was sequenced in a study of T cell responses to AZD1222 COVID-19 vaccine. Study-wide findings and caveats: There were mostly white British donors and more females than males, and clonal diversity was possibly underestimated. Spike-specific TCR breadth and depth both grew after two AZD1222 doses. Regions left unmutated in variants are reportedly the target of nearly half of spike-specific TCRs.

A note on this clone: Its matching antigen is unknown. This sample includes further DNA sequences coding for the same CDR3.

Sequencing was performed with immunoSEQ multiplex PCR; in TCRdb, only in-frame clones are kept and a portion is missing. The sample lists 250,000 to 300,000 clones; 94% were seen once. The study pooled second doses at about 4 or about 12 weeks. After removal of 4 bases from V and 8 bases from J, the junction contained 5 bases not matched to a gene. Per germline, CDR1 SGHDN and CDR2 FVKESK. This CDR3 has 13 residues. This receptor was taken from an adult who received the AZD1222 COVID-19 vaccine. The chain carries TRBV14 and TRBJ1-2; 9 bases align to TRBD1. This specimen consisted of peripheral blood, obtained 28 days after the second AZD1222 dose. The CDR3 loop reads CASSPRQGDGYTF. DNA for the CDR3: TGTGCCAGCAGCCCCCGACAGGGGGACGGCTACACCTTC.